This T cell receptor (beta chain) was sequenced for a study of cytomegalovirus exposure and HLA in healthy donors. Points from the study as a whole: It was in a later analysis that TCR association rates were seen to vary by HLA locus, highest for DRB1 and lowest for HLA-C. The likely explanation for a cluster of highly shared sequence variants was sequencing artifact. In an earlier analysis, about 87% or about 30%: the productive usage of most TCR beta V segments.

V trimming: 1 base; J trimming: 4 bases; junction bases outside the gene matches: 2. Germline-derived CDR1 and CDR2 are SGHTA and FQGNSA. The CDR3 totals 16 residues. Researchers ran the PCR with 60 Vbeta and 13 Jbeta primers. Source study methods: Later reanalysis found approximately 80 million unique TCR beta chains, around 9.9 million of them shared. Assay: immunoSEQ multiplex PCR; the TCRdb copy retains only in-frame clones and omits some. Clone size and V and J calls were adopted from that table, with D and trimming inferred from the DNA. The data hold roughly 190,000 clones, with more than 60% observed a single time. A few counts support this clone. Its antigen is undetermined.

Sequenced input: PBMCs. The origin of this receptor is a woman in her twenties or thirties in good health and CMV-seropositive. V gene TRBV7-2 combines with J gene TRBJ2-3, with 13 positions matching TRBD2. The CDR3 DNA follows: TGTGCCAGCAGCTTAGTAGGGACTAGCGGGGCAGATACGCAGTATTTT. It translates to CASSLVGTSGADTQYF. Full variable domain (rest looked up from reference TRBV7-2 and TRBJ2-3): GAGVSQSPSNKVTEKGKDVELRCDPISGHTALYWYRQSLGQGLEFLIYFQGNSAPDKSGLPSDRFSAERTGGSVSTLTIQRTQQEDSAVYLCASSLVGTSGADTQYFGPGTRLTVL.